One TCR beta chain is described in this entry. TCRdb keeps only in-frame clones here, not all; method: immunoSEQ multiplex PCR. Among 70,000 to 95,000 clones listed, 80% to 90% were seen once. The data are from a study of T cells after somatic rescue of genetic block. The CDR3 has 10 residues. CDR1 is MNHNY and CDR2 is SVGAGI in the germline V gene (reference sequence). Trimming took 5 bases from V and 8 from J, leaving 6 bases between them. The sample taken for sequencing was peripheral blood mononuclear cells (PBMCs). The clonotype comes from a woman between 18 and 29 years old. The chain carries TRBV6-6 and TRBJ1-1; weak D call: TRBD1 (5 bases). CDR3 amino acids: CASSRDEAFF. The CDR3 DNA follows: TGTGCCAGCAGTCGGGACGAAGCTTTCTTT.